This TCR beta chain was identified during a study of T cells in Graves' hyperthyroidism and ophthalmopathy. The CDR3 spans 15 residues. Germline-derived CDR1 and CDR2 are LNHDA and SQIVND (reference sequence). Subjects aged 18 to 65 presented with newly diagnosed hyperthyroidism of less than 2 months' duration. On this clonotype itself: A much bigger clone sits one base away, suggesting this may be a read error.

The CDR3 regions of TCR beta were amplified from RNA transcripts. TCR CDR3 regions were first amplified by RT-PCR with HTBI primers. TCRdb processed the multiplex PCR reads anew with MiXCR; each CDR3 protein has one entry. The table has over 700,000 distinct CDR3 sequences, roughly 32% seen once; the top ten hold roughly 31%. Sequenced input: blood. The rearrangement uses TRBV19 and TRBJ1-1; weak D call: TRBD1 (5 bases). The TCR was taken from a woman in her forties with Graves' hyperthyroidism. CDR3 nucleotides: TGTGCCAGTAGTATATCGGGGGTTACGAACACTGAAACTTTCTTT. It encodes CASSISGVTNTETFF. The whole variable domain, filled in from reference TRBV19 and TRBJ1-1, reads DGGITQSPKYLFRKEGQNVTLSCEQNLNHDAMYWYRQDPGQGLRLIYYSQIVNDFQKGDIAEGYSVSREKKESFPLTVTSAQKNPTAFYLCASSISGVTNTETFFGQGTRLTVV.